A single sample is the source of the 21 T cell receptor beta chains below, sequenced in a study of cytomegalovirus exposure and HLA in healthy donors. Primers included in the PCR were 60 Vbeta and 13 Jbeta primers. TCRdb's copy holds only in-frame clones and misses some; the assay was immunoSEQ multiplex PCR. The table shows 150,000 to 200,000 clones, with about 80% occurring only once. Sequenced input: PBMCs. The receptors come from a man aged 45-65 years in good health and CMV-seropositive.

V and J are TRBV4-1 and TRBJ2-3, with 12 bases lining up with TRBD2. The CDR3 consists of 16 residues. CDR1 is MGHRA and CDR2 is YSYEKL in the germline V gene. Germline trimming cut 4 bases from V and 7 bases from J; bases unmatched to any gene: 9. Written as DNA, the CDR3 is TGCGCCAGCAGCCCCCTAGCGGGGGGGCTGGAACATACGCAGTATTTT. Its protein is CASSPLAGGLEHTQYF.

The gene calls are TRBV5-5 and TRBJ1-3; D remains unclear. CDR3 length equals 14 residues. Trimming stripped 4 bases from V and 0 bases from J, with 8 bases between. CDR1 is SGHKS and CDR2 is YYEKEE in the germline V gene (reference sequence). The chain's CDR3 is CASSLLFSGNTIYF. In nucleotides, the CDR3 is TGTGCCAGCAGCCTTTTATTCTCTGGAAACACCATATATTTT.

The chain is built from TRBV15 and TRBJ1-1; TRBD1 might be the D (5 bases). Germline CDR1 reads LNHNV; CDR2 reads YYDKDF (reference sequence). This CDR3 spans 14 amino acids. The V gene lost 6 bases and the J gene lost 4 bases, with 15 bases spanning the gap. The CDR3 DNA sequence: TGTGCCACCAGAAAAGACCAGGGTGGCACTGAAGCTTTCTTT. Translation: CATRKDQGGTEAFF.

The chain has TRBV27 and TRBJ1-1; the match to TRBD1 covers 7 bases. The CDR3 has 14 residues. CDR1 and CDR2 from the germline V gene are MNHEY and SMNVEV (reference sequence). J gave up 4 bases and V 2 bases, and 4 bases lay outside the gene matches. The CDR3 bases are TGTGCCAGCAGTTTAACAGGGGCAGTCACTGAAGCTTTCTTT. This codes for CASSLTGAVTEAFF.

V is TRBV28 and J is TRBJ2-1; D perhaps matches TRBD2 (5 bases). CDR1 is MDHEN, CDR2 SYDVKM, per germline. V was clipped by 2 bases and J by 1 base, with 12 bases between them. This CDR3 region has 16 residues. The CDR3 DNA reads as TGTGCCAGCAGTTTAGGTCTCCCGGGATCCTACAATGAGCAGTTCTTC. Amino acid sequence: CASSLGLPGSYNEQFF.

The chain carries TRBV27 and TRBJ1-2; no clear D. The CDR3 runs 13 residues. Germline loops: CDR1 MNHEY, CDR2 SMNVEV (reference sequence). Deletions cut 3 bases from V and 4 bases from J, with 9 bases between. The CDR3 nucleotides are TGTGCCAGCAGTTTTTACAGCCGCTATGGCTACACCTTC. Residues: CASSFYSRYGYTF.

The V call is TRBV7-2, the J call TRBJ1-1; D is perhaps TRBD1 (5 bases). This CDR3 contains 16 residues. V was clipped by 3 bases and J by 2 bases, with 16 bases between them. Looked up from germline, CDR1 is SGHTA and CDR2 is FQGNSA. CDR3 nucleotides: TGTGCCAGCAGCTTGGGTGGTCAGGGTCTTAACACTGAAGCTTTCTTT. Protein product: CASSLGGQGLNTEAFF.

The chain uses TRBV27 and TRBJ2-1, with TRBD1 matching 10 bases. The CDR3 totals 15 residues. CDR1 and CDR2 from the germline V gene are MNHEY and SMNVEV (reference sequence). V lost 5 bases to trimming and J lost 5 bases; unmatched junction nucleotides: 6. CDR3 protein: CASSVPGTGDNEQFF. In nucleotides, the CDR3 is TGTGCCAGCAGTGTCCCCGGGACAGGGGACAATGAGCAGTTCTTC.

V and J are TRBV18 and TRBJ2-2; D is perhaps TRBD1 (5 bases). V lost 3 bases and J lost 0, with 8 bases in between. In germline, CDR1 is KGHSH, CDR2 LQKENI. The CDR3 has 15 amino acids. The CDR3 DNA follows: TGTGCCAGCTCACCTCCAGGGCCGAACACCGGGGAGCTGTTTTTT. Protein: CASSPPGPNTGELFF.

This chain's CDR3 is CASRNRNQETQYF. The CDR3 coding sequence is TGTGCCAGCAGGAACAGAAATCAAGAGACCCAGTACTTC. This chain links TRBV5-6 with TRBJ2-5; D is unclear. The V end was cut by 5 bases, the J end by 2 bases, with 10 bases between. This CDR3 has 13 residues. CDR1 is SGHDT, CDR2 YYEEEE, per germline.

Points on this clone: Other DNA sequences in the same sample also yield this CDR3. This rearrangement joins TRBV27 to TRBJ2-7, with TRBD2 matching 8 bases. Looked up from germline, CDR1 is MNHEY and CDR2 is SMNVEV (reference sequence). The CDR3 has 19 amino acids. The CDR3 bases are TGTGCCAGCAGTTTAATGTCTTCGGGGGGGCAGGGAGTCTCCTACGAACAGTACGTC. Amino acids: CASSLMSSGGQGVSYEQYV.

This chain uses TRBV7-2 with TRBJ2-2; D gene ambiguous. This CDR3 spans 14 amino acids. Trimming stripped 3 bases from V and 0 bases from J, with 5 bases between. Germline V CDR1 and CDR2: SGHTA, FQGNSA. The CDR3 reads CASSFTANTGELFF. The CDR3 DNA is TGTGCCAGCAGCTTCACAGCGAACACCGGGGAGCTGTTTTTT.

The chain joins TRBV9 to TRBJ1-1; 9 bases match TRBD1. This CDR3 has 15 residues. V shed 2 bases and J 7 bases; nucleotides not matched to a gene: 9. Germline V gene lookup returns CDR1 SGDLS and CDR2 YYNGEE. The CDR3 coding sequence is TGTGCCAGCAGCGTCGGGACAGGGCCTCTCAGTGAAGCTTTCTTT. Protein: CASSVGTGPLSEAFF.

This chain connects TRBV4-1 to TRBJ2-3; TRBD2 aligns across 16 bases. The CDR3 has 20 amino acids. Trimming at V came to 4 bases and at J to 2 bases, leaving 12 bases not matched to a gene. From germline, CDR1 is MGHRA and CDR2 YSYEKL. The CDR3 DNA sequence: TGCGCCAGCAGCCTAACGGGAGGGACTAGCGGGGGGGCATCCACAGATACGCAGTATTTT. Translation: CASSLTGGTSGGASTDTQYF.

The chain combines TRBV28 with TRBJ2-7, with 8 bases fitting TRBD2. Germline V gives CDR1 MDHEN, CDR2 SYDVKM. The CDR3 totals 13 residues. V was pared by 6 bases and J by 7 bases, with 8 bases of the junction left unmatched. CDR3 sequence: CASRRAGVGEQYF. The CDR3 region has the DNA TGTGCCAGCAGGCGAGCGGGGGTCGGGGAGCAGTACTTC.

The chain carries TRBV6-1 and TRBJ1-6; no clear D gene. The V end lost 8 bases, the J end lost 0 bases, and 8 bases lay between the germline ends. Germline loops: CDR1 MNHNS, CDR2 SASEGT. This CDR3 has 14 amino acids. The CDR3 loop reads CASLRSSYNSPLHF. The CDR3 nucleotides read TGTGCCAGCCTCCGGAGCTCCTATAATTCACCCCTCCACTTT.

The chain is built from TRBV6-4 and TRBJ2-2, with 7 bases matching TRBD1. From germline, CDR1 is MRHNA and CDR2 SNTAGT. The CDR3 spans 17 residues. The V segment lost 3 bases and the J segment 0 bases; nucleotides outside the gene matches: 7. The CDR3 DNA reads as TGTGCCAGCAGTGAACTTTTCGGGACAGCGAACACCGGGGAGCTGTTTTTT. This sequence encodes CASSELFGTANTGELFF.

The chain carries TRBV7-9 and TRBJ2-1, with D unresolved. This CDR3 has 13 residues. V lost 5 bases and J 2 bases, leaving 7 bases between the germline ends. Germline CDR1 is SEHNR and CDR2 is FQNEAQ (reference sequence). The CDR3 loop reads CASSPAAYNEQFF. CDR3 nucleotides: TGTGCCAGCAGCCCCGCGGCCTACAATGAGCAGTTCTTC.

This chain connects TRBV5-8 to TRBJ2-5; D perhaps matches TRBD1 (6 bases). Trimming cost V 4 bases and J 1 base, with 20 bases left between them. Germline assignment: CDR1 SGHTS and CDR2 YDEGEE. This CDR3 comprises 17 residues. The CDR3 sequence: CASSADYRVFTQETQYF. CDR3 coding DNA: TGTGCCAGCAGCGCCGACTACAGGGTATTTACCCAAGAGACCCAGTACTTC.

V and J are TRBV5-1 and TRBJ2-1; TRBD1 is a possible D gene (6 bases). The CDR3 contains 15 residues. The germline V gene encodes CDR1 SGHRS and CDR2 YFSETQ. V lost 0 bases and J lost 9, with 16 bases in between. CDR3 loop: CASSLVQGSLGEQFF. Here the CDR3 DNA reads TGCGCCAGCAGCTTGGTACAGGGAAGTTTGGGTGAGCAGTTCTTC.

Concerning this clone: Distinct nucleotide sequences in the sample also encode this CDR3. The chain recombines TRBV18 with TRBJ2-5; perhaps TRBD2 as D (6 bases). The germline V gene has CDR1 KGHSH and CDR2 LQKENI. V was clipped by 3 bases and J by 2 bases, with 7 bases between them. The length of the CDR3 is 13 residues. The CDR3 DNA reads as TGTGCCAGCTCACCCGGACTACAAGAGACCCAGTACTTC. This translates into CASSPGLQETQYF.